The T cell receptor (beta chain) under discussion was sequenced for a study of shared T cell receptors in the human thymus (dated by TCRdb to the early 2020s). Background on the whole study: The study examined how self-reactive, shared T-cell receptor alpha chains are generated in the human thymus.

For this clone: Its antigen has not been determined. Base qualities are not at hand, and no much larger clone is one base apart.

V is pared back by 2 bases and J by 0 bases, with 13 bases lying between the germline termini. The cysteine opens and the phenylalanine closes a CDR3 of 16 amino acids. Of the read, only the CDR3 DNA is kept; its 48 bases are in frame from base 1. CDR1 LNHDA and CDR2 SQIVND were looked up in the germline V gene (reference sequence). Receptor libraries were prepared by the immunoSEQ multiplex PCR assay. TCRdb obtained this table from immuneACCESS and retained in-frame rearrangements with V and J assigned. These tables miss some clones; where compared with another copy, unresolved V genes account for less than half of the shortfall, and the remainder is unexplained. The sample data list fewer than 700,000 clones, and 70% to 90% of these were observed just once. Of the sample, roughly 0.0097% is held by the ten largest clones. The sample was also linked to a second study, of human thymus T cells. The second investigation adds: The donors were immunologically healthy infants in Finland who had open corrective cardiac surgery for congenital heart defects. The thymus tissue came from surgical resects taken out during corrective cardiac surgery. V and J gene segment usage appeared biased in both thymic and peripheral blood repertoires. Highly overlapping thymic TCR repertoires among unrelated individuals were reported in the related research. The study described the TCR alpha and beta repertoires in about eight infant thymus samples and four matching peripheral blood samples. The cohort included six male and a couple of female infants, with donor ages spanning 7 to 244 days. After being mechanically released from the tissue, thymocytes were kept at -70 degrees C in pellets of about 8.5-32 million cells. A QIAsymphony instrument was used to extract genomic DNA from frozen cell pellets. The immunoSEQ multiplex PCR assay was used to amplify the TCRB and TCRAD loci from a standardized amount of quality-controlled genomic DNA. Amplicons spanned the V(D)J region at a length sufficient to cover the CDR3 and identify V and J genes. Through the commercial immunoSEQ service, the amplicons were sequenced on an Illumina platform. Primer bias and sequencing errors were corrected using previously described methods, and TCRAD and TCRB definitions followed the IMGT database. The repertoires were analysed using immunoSEQ Analyzer 3.0 and VDJTools for basic statistics, V/J segment usage, diversity estimates, rarefaction and pairwise overlap. To estimate diversity, the Chao1, ChaoE, Efron-Thisted, Shannon and inverse Simpson indices were applied, and diversity was also estimated on datasets down-sampled to the smallest sample. For repertoire overlap, CDR3 nucleotide sequence, V gene and J gene had to match strictly, and clustering was done by Jaccard-based multidimensional scaling. Thymus samples yielded on average about 810,000 unique TCRB clonotypes, compared with 80,000 to 85,000 from blood samples.

The sample comprised thymocytes. This clonotype was obtained from a boy younger than two with a congenital heart defect. Donor details come from another sample of the same person, matched by shared clones. This sequence uses TRBV19 and TRBJ1-2, and the D gene may be TRBD1, 6 bases matching. The bases read TGTGCCAGTAGTATACCCGGGACACCACCTAACTATGGCTACACCTTC. The translation is CASSIPGTPPNYGYTF.